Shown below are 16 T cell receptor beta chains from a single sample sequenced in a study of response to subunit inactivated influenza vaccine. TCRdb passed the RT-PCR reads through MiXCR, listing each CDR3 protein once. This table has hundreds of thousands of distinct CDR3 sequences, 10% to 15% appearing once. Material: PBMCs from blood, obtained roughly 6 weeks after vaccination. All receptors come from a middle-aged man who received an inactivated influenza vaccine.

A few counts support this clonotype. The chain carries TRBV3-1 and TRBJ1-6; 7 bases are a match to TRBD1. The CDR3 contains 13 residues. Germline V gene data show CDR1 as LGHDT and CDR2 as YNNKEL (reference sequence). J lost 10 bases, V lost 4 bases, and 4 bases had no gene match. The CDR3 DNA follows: TGTGCCAGCAGCCGACAGGGTGGGTCACCCCTCCACTTT. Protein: CASSRQGGSPLHF. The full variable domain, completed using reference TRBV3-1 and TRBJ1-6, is DTAVSQTPKYLVTQMGNDKSIKCEQNLGHDTMYWYKQDSKKFLKIMFSYNNKELIINETVPNRFSPKSPDKAHLNLHINSLELGDSAVYFCASSRQGGSPLHFGNGTRLTVT.

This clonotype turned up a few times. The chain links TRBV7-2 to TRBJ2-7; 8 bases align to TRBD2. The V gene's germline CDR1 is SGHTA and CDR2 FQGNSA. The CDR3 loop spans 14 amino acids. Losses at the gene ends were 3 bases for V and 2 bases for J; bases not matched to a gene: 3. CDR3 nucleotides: TGTGCCAGCAGCTTCACTAGCGGTCCCTACGAGCAGTACTTC. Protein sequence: CASSFTSGPYEQYF.

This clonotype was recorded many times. The DNA for the CDR3 is TGTGCCACCAGGCTTGACGGATACAATGAGCAGTTCTTC. Its translation: CATRLDGYNEQFF. The chain combines TRBV15 with TRBJ2-1; D gene ambiguous. CDR3 length: 13 amino acids. The germline CDR1 and CDR2 sequences are LNHNV and YYDKDF (reference sequence). V lost 6 bases and J 4 bases, leaving 10 bases between the germline ends.

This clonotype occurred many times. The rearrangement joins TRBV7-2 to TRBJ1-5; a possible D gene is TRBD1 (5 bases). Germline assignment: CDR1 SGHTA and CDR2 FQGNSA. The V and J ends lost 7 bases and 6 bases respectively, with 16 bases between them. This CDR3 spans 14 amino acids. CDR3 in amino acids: CASTKAFGGQPQHF. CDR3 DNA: TGTGCCAGCACTAAAGCCTTCGGGGGTCAGCCCCAGCATTTT.

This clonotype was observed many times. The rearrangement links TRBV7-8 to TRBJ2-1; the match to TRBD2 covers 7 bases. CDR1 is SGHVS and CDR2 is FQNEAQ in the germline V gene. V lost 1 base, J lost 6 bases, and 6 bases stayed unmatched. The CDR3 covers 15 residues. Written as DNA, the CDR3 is TGTGCCAGCAGCTTAGTAGCTAGCGGAGTCAATGAGCAGTTCTTC. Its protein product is CASSLVASGVNEQFF. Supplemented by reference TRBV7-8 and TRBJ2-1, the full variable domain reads GAGVSQSPRYKVAKRGQDVALRCDPISGHVSLFWYQQALGQGPEFLTYFQNEAQLDKSGLPSDRFFAERPEGSVSTLKIQRTQQEDSAVYLCASSLVASGVNEQFFGPGTRLTVL.

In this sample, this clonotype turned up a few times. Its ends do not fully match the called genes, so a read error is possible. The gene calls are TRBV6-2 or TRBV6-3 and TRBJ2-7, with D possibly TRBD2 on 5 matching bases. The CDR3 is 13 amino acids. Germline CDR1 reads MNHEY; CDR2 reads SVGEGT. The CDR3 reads CASSYRPDGEQSF. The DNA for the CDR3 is TGTGCCAGCAGTTACCGCCCCGACGGGGAGCAGTCCTTC.

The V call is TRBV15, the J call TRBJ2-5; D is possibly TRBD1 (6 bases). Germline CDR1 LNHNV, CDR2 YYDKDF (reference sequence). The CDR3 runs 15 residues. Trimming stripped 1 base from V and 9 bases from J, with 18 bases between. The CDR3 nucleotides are TGTGCCACCAGCAGAGGAGCCGACAGGTCAACGGCCCAGTACTTC. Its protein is CATSRGADRSTAQYF. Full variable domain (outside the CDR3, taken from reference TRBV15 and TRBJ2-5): DAMVIQNPRYQVTQFGKPVTLSCSQTLNHNVMYWYQQKSSQAPKLLFHYYDKDFNNEADTPDNFQSRRPNTSFCFLDIRSPGLGDTAMYLCATSRGADRSTAQYFGPGTRLLVL.

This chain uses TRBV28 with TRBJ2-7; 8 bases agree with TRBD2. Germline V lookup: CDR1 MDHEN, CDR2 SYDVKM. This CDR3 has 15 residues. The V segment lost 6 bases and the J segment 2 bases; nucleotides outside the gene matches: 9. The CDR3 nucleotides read TGTGCCAGCAGCCGACGGACTAGCATACCCTACGAGCAGTACTTC. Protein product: CASSRRTSIPYEQYF.

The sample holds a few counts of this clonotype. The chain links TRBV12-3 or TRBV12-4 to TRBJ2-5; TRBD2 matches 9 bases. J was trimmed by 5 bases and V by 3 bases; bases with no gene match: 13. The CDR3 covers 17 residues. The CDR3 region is CASSFKGRGRADETQYF. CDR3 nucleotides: TGTGCCAGCAGTTTTAAGGGGCGCGGGAGGGCCGATGAGACCCAGTACTTC.

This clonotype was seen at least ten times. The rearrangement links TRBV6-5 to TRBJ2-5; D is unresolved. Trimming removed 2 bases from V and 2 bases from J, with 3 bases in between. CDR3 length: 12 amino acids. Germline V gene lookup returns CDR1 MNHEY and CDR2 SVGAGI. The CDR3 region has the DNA TGTGCCAGCAGTTACGGACAAGAGACCCAGTACTTC. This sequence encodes CASSYGQETQYF.

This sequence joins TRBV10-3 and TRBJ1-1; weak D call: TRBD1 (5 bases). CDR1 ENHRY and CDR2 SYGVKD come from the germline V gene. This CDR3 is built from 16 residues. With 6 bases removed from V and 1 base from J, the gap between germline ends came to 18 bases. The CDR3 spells CAIRENPGLGNTEAFF. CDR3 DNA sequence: TGTGCCATCAGGGAAAACCCGGGACTCGGGAACACTGAAGCTTTCTTT.

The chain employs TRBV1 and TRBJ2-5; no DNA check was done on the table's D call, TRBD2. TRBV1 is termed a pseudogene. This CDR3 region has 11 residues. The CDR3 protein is CTSSRRAPEYF. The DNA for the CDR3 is TGCACCAGCTCCCGGAGGGCTCCAGAGTACTTC.

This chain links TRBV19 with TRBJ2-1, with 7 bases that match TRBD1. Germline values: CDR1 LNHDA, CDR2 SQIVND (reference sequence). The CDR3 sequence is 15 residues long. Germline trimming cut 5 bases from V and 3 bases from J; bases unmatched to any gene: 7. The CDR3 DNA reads TGTGCCAGTAGTCTGACAGGGTGGGACTACAATGAGCAGTTCTTC. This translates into CASSLTGWDYNEQFF.

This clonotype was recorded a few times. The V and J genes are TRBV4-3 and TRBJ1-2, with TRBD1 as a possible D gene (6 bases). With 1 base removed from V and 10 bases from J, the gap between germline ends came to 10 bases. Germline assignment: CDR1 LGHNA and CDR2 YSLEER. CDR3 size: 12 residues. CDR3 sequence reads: CASSQAGEAYTF. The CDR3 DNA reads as TGCGCCAGCAGCCAAGCAGGGGAGGCCTACACCTTC.

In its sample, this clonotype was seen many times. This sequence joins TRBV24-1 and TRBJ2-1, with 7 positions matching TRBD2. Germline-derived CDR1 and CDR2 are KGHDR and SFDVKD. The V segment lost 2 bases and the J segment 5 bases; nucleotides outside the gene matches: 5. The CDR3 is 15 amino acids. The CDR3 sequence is CATSDSSGIHNEQFF. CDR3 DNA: TGTGCCACCAGTGATTCCAGCGGGATACACAATGAGCAGTTCTTC.

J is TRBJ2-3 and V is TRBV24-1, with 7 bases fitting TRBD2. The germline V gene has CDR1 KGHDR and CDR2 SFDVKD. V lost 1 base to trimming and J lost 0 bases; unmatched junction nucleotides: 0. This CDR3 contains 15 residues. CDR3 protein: CATSDFGGSTDTQYF. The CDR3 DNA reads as TGTGCCACCAGTGATTTCGGGGGGAGCACAGATACGCAGTATTTT.